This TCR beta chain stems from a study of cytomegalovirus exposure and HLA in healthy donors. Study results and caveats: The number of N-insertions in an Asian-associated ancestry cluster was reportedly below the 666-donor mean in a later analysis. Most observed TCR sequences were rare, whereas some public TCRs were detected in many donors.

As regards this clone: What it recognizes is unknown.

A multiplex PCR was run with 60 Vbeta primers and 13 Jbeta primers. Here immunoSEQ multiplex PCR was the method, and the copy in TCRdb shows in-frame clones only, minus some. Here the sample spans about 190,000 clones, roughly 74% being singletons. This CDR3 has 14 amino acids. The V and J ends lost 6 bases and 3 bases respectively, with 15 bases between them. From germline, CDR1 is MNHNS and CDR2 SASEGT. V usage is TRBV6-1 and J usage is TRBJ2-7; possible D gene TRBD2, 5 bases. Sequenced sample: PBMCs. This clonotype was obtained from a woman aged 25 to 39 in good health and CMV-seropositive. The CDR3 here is CASRTTLRDYEQYF. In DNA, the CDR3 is TGTGCCAGCAGAACGACACTCCGGGACTACGAGCAGTACTTC.